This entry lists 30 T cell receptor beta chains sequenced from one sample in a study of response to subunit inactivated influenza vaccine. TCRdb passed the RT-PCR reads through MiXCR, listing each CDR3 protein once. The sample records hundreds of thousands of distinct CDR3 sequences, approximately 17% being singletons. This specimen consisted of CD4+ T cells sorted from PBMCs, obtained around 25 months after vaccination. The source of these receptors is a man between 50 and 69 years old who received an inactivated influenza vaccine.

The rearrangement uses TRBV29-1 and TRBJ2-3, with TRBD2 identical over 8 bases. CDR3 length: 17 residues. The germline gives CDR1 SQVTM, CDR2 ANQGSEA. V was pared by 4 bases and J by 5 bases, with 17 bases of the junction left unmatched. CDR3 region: CSVVSSRGGRLRDTQYF. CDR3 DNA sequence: TGCAGCGTTGTAAGCTCCCGGGGCGGGAGGCTTCGAGATACGCAGTATTTT.

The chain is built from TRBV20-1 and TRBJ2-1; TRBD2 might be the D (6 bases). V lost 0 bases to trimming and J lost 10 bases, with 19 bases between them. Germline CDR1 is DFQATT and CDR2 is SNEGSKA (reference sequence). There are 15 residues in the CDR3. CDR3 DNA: TGCAGTGCTAGAGAGGAGGGAACCCAATCACGCGAGCAGTTCTTC. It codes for CSAREEGTQSREQFF.

CDR3 sequence: CASSPRNTGTEAFF. In nucleotides, the CDR3 is TGTGCCAGCAGCCCCCGCAACACCGGCACTGAAGCTTTCTTT. The chain carries TRBV7-9 and TRBJ1-1; D is uncertain. Trimming took 5 bases from V and 4 from J, leaving 14 bases between them. Germline V gene lookup returns CDR1 SEHNR and CDR2 FQNEAQ (reference sequence). The CDR3 spans 14 residues.

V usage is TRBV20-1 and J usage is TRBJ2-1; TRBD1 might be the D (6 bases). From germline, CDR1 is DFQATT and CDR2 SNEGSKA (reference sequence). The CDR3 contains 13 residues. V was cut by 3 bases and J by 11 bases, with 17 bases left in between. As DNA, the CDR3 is TGCAGTGCTAGTACCAAAAACAGGGATAAGCAGTTCTTC. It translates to CSASTKNRDKQFF.

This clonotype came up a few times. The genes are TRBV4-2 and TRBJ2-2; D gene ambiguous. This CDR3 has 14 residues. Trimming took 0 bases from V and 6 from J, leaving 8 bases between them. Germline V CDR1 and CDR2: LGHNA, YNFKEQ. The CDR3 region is CASSQDEGAGELFF. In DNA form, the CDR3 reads TGTGCCAGCAGCCAAGACGAAGGAGCCGGGGAGCTGTTTTTT.

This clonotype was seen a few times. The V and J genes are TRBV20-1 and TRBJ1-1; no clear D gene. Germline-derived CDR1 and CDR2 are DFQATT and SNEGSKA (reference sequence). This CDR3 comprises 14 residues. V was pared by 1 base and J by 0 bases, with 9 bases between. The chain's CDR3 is CSARARVMNTEAFF. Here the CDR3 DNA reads TGCAGTGCTAGAGCCCGTGTCATGAACACTGAAGCTTTCTTT.

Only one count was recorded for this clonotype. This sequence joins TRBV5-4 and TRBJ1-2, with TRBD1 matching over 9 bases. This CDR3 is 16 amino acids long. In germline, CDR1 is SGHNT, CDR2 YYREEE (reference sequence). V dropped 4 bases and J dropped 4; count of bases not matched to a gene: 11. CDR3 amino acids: CASSVGQGFPLYGYTF. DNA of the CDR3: TGTGCCAGCAGCGTGGGACAGGGTTTCCCTCTCTATGGCTACACCTTC. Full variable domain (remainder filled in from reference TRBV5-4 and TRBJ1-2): ETGVTQSPTHLIKTRGQQVTLRCSSQSGHNTVSWYQQALGQGPQFIFQYYREEENGRGNFPPRFSGLQFPNYSSELNVNALELDDSALYLCASSVGQGFPLYGYTFGSGTRLTVV.

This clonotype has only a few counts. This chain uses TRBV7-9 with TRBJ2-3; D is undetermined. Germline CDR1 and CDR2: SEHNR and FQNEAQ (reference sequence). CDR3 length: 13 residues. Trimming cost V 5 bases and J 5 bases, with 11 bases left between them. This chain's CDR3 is CASSRKAGDTQYF. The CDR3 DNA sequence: TGTGCCAGCAGCCGTAAGGCCGGAGATACGCAGTATTTT.

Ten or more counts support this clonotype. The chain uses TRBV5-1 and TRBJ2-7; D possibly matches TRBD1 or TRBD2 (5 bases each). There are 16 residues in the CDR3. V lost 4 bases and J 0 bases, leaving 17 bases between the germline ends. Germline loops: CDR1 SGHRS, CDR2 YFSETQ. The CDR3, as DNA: TGCGCCAGCAGCCCGAATCCTCCAGGGAGCTCCTACGAGCAGTACTTC. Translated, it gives CASSPNPPGSSYEQYF.

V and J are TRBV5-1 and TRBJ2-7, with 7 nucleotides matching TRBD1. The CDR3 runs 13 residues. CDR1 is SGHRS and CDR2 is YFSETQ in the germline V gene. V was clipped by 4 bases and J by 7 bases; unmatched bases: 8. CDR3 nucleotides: TGCGCCAGCAGCCCGGACAGGTTTCGGGAGCAGTACTTC. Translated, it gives CASSPDRFREQYF.

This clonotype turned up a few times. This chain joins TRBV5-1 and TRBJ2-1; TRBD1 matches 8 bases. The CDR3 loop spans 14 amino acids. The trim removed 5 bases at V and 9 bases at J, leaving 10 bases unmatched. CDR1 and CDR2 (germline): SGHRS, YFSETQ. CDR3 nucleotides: TGCGCCAGCAGTCAGGGGGCGGAGGCTAGTGAGCAGTTCTTC. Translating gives CASSQGAEASEQFF.

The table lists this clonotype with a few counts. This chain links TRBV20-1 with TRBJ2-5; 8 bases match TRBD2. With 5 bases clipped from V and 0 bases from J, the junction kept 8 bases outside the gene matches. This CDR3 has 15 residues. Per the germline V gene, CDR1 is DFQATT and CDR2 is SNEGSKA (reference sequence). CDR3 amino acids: CSAPSPGGYQETQYF. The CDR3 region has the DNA TGCAGTGCTCCGAGCCCGGGGGGGTACCAAGAGACCCAGTACTTC.

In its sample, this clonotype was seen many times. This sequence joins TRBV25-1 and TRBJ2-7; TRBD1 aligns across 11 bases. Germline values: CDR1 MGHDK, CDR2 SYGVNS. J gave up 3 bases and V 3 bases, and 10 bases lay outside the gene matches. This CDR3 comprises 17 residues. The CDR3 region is CASSDFFRTGGFYEQYF. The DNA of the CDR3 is TGTGCCAGCAGTGATTTTTTTAGGACAGGGGGCTTCTACGAGCAGTACTTC.

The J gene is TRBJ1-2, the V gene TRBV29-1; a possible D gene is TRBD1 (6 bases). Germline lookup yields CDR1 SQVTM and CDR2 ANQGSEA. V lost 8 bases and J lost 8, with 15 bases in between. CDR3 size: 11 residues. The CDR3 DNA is TGCAGCCTTGGGCAGGGGAAGGGCTACACCTTC. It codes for CSLGQGKGYTF.

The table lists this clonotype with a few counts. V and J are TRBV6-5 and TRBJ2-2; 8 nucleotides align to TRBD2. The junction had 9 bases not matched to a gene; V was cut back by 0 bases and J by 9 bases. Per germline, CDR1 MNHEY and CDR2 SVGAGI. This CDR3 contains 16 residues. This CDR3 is CASSYSSSGSSRELFF. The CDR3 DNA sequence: TGTGCCAGCAGTTACTCGTCCAGCGGGAGTAGCAGGGAGCTGTTTTTT.

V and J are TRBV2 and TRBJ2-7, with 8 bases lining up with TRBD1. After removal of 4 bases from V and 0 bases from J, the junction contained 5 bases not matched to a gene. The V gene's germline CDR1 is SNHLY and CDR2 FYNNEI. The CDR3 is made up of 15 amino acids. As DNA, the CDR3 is TGTGCCAGCAGTGTAGGGGACAGGAGCTCCTACGAGCAGTACTTC. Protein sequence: CASSVGDRSSYEQYF.

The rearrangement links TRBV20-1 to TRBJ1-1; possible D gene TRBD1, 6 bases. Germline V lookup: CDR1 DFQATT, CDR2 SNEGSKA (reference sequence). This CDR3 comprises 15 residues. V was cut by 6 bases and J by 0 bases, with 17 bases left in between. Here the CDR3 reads CSADKRQALNTEAFF. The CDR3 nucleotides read TGCAGTGCGGACAAACGACAGGCCCTGAACACTGAAGCTTTCTTT.

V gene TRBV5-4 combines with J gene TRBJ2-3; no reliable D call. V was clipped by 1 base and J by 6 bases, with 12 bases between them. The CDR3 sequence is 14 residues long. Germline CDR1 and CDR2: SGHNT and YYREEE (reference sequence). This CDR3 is CASSLSNEVDTQYF. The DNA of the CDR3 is TGTGCCAGCAGCTTGTCCAATGAAGTGGATACGCAGTATTTT.

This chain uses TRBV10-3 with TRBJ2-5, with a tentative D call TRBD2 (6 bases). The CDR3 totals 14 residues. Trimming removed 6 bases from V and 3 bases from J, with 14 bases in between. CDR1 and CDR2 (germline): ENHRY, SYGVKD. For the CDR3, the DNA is TGTGCCATCAGACCCCCGGGACTCGAAGAGACCCAGTACTTC. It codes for CAIRPPGLEETQYF.

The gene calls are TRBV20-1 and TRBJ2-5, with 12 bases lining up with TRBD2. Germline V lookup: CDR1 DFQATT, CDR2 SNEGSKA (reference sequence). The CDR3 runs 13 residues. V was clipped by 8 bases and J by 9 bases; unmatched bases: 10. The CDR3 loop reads CSSETSGGGPQYF. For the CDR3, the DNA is TGCAGTTCCGAGACTAGCGGGGGTGGGCCCCAGTACTTC.

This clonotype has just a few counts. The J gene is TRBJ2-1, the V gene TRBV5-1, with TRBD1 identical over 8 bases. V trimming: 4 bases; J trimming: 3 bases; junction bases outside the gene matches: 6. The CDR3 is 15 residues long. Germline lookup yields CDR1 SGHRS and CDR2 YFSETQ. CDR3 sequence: CASSPGQVDYNEQFF. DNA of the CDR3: TGCGCCAGCAGCCCGGGACAGGTTGACTACAATGAGCAGTTCTTC.

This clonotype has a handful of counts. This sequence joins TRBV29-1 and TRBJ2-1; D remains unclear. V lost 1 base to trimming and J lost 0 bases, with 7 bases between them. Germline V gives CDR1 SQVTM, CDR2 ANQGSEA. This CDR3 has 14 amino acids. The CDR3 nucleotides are TGCAGCGTTGAAGGGCGGAGCTCCTACAATGAGCAGTTCTTC. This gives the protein CSVEGRSSYNEQFF.

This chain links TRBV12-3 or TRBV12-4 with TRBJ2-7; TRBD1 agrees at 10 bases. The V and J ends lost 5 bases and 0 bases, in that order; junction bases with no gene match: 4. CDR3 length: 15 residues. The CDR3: CASSRTGGSSYEQYF. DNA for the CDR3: TGTGCCAGCAGTCGGACAGGGGGTAGCTCCTACGAGCAGTACTTC.

For the CDR3, the DNA is TGTGCCAGCAGCCAAGGAAGGGCTGGGGCCAACGTCCTGACTTTC. Amino acid sequence: CASSQGRAGANVLTF. The chain couples TRBV3-1 to TRBJ2-6; D unresolved. Germline V gene data show CDR1 as LGHDT and CDR2 as YNNKEL (reference sequence). The CDR3 is made up of 15 amino acids. The germline V and J ends were trimmed by 1 base and 2 bases, with 6 bases remaining between them.

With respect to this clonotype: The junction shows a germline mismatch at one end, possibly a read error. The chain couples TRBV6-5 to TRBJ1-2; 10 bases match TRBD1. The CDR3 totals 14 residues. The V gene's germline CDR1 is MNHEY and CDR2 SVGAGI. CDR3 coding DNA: TGTGCCAGCAGTCACTCAGGGGGACAGGGGATCTACACCTTC. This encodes CASSHSGGQGIYTF.

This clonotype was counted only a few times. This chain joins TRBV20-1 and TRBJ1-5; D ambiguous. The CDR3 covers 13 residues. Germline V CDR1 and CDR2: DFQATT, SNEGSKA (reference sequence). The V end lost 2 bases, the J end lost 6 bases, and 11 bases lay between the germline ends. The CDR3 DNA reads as TGCAGTGCTAGAAACCGGAGTTTTCAGCCCCAGCATTTT. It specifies CSARNRSFQPQHF.

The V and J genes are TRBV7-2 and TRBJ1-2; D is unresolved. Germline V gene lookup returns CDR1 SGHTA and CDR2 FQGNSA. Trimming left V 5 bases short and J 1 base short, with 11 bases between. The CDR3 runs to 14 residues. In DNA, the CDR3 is TGTGCCAGCAGCCCAGATACCTATAACTATGGCTACACCTTC. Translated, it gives CASSPDTYNYGYTF.

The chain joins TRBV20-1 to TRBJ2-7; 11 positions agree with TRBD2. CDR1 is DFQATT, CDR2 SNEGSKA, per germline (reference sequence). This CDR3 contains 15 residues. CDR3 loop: CSTTSGSLSSYEQYF. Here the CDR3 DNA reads TGCAGCACAACTAGCGGGAGTCTTAGCTCCTACGAGCAGTACTTC.

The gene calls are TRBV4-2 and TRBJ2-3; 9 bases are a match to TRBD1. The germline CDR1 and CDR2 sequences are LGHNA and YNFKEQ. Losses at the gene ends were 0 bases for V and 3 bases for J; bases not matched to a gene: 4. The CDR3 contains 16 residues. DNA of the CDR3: TGTGCCAGCAGCCAAGATCCTGGACAGGGGACAGATACGCAGTATTTT. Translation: CASSQDPGQGTDTQYF.

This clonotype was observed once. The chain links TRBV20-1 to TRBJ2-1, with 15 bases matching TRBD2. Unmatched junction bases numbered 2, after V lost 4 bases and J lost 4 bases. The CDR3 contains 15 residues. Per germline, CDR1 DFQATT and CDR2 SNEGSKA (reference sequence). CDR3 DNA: TGCAGTGCTATCGGACTAGCGGGGGGGTACAATGAGCAGTTCTTC. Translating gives CSAIGLAGGYNEQFF.